The 31 T cell receptor beta chains reported below all come from one sample, sequenced in a study of cytomegalovirus exposure and HLA in healthy donors. The PCR ran on 60 Vbeta and 13 Jbeta primers. The protocol was immunoSEQ multiplex PCR, while the TCRdb copy is restricted to in-frame clones and leaves out a portion. The sample contains some 200,000 clones, over 9.5% of which appear only once. Source material: PBMCs. The receptors stem from a man aged 50-59 years in good health and CMV-seropositive.

The rearrangement joins TRBV7-2 to TRBJ2-5, with 11 nucleotides matching TRBD2. CDR1 is SGHTA, CDR2 FQGNSA, per germline. J gave up 4 bases and V 5 bases, and 15 bases lay outside the gene matches. The CDR3 consists of 18 residues. CDR3 amino acids: CASSVGLAGGLRRETQYF. The CDR3 bases are TGTGCCAGCAGCGTCGGGCTAGCGGGGGGCCTTAGGCGAGAGACCCAGTACTTC.

V usage is TRBV28 and J usage is TRBJ1-5, with 12 bases lining up with TRBD1. Germline V gene sequence: CDR1 MDHEN, CDR2 SYDVKM. After removal of 7 bases from V and 4 bases from J, the junction contained 5 bases not matched to a gene. The CDR3 is 15 amino acids. The CDR3 reads CASTGTGGRNQPQHF. CDR3 sequence (DNA): TGTGCCAGCACCGGGACAGGGGGCAGGAATCAGCCCCAGCATTTT.

This clone has a handful of counts. This chain uses TRBV11-2 with TRBJ1-1, with D possibly being TRBD1 (6 bases). This CDR3 is 15 amino acids long. Germline CDR1 is SGHAT and CDR2 is FQNNGV. The V and J ends lost 1 base and 3 bases respectively, with 12 bases between them. For the CDR3, the DNA is TGTGCCAGCAGCTTAGTCAGGGGTGGGTACACTGAAGCTTTCTTT. It codes for CASSLVRGGYTEAFF.

This clone was seen a handful of times. The chain has TRBV29-1 and TRBJ1-3; the match to TRBD1 covers 7 bases. Germline V gene lookup returns CDR1 SQVTM and CDR2 ANQGSEA. The CDR3 contains 13 residues. After removal of 7 bases from V and 4 bases from J, the junction contained 7 bases not matched to a gene. The CDR3 loop is CSGTQGGGNTIYF. In DNA, the CDR3 is TGCAGCGGGACTCAGGGGGGAGGAAACACCATATATTTT.

This clone appeared a few times. CDR3 region: CASSFLGQDRLGEQYF. The DNA for the CDR3 is TGCGCCAGCAGCTTCTTGGGACAGGACAGGTTGGGCGAGCAGTACTTC. The chain recombines TRBV5-1 with TRBJ2-7, with TRBD1 identical over 8 bases. Looked up from germline, CDR1 is SGHRS and CDR2 is YFSETQ. The CDR3 totals 16 residues. With V trimmed by 2 bases and J by 6 bases, 13 bases remained unmatched. The full variable domain, with the rest looked up from reference TRBV5-1 and TRBJ2-7, is KAGVTQTPRYLIKTRGQQVTLSCSPISGHRSVSWYQQTPGQGLQFLFEYFSETQRNKGNFPGRFSGRQFSNSRSEMNVSTLELGDSALYLCASSFLGQDRLGEQYFGPGTRLTVT.

The table lists this clone with a few counts. For the CDR3, the DNA is TGCGCCAGCAGCTCCGGACAGGGGCACAATCAGCCCCAGCATTTT. The encoded protein is CASSSGQGHNQPQHF. The chain recombines TRBV5-1 with TRBJ1-5; 9 bases fit TRBD1. This CDR3 comprises 15 residues. Trimming removed 3 bases from V and 3 bases from J; junction bases left unmatched: 4. Germline CDR1 is SGHRS and CDR2 is YFSETQ. The whole variable domain, remainder taken from reference TRBV5-1 and TRBJ1-5, is KAGVTQTPRYLIKTRGQQVTLSCSPISGHRSVSWYQQTPGQGLQFLFEYFSETQRNKGNFPGRFSGRQFSNSRSEMNVSTLELGDSALYLCASSSGQGHNQPQHFGDGTRLSIL.

This rearrangement joins TRBV28 to TRBJ2-7, with D possibly TRBD1 on 5 matching bases. Trimming removed 5 bases from V and 0 bases from J, with 11 bases in between. The CDR3 totals 14 residues. Per the germline V gene, CDR1 is MDHEN and CDR2 is SYDVKM. The CDR3 sequence: CASSPLGPSYEQYV. DNA for the CDR3: TGTGCCAGCAGTCCCCTGGGGCCCTCCTACGAGCAGTACGTC.

The chain carries TRBV5-4 and TRBJ2-1; TRBD2 matches at 10 bases. The CDR3 length is 16 residues. Per the germline V gene, CDR1 is SGHNT and CDR2 is YYREEE (reference sequence). V lost 0 bases and J lost 9; bases outside the gene matches: 9. CDR3 sequence (DNA): TGTGCCAGCAGCTTGGGTAGCGGGGGGACTTATGGTGAGCAGTTCTTC. This gives the protein CASSLGSGGTYGEQFF.

The gene calls are TRBV11-3 and TRBJ2-5; D unclear. This CDR3 region has 14 residues. The germline gives CDR1 SGHNT, CDR2 YENEEA. V was pared by 1 base and J by 5 bases, with 11 bases between. CDR3 sequence reads: CASSLVAPRETQYF. The CDR3 DNA reads TGTGCCAGCAGCTTAGTAGCTCCGCGGGAGACCCAGTACTTC.

The CDR3 DNA is TGCGCCAGCAGCTTGAGAGCAGGGCCTAATGAAAAACTGTTTTTT. It codes for CASSLRAGPNEKLFF. J is TRBJ1-4 and V is TRBV5-1; D is perhaps TRBD1 (5 bases). V was pared by 1 base and J by 3 bases, with 10 bases between. This CDR3 has 15 amino acids. Per germline, CDR1 SGHRS and CDR2 YFSETQ.

This clone occurred a few times. The chain combines TRBV7-2 with TRBJ1-1; 7 bases map to TRBD1. Trimming removed 1 base from V and 4 bases from J; junction bases left unmatched: 6. This CDR3 spans 15 amino acids. Germline V gene lookup returns CDR1 SGHTA and CDR2 FQGNSA. CDR3 coding DNA: TGTGCCAGCAGCTTAGAAGGGGGCAGGGGCACTGAAGCTTTCTTT. Residues: CASSLEGGRGTEAFF.

The chain employs TRBV19 and TRBJ1-5, with 7 bases fitting TRBD1. The V and J ends lost 7 bases and 1 base, in that order; junction bases with no gene match: 7. Germline V gene lookup returns CDR1 LNHDA and CDR2 SQIVND (reference sequence). The CDR3 has 15 amino acids. The chain's CDR3 is CASIATGLSNQPQHF. The CDR3 nucleotides read TGTGCCAGTATCGCGACAGGGCTCAGCAATCAGCCCCAGCATTTT.

This clone was seen more than once but under ten times. The rearrangement joins TRBV6-1 to TRBJ2-1, with D possibly TRBD2 on 5 matching bases. Trimming removed 3 bases from V and 1 base from J, with 13 bases in between. Germline-derived CDR1 and CDR2 are MNHNS and SASEGT. The CDR3 spans 16 residues. CDR3 region: CASSEEEPGSYNEQFF. The CDR3 DNA is TGTGCCAGCAGTGAGGAGGAGCCCGGTTCCTACAATGAGCAGTTCTTC.

The CDR3 sequence: CSASDGGAIYF. The CDR3 DNA is TGCAGTGCTAGTGATGGAGGGGCCATATATTTT. The genes are TRBV20-1 and TRBJ1-3; perhaps TRBD1 as D (5 bases). This CDR3 is 11 amino acids long. V lost 3 bases and J lost 11, with 11 bases in between. Germline lookup yields CDR1 DFQATT and CDR2 SNEGSKA (reference sequence).

Notes on this clone: A junction boundary mismatches the germline segment, possibly from a read error. The genes are TRBV6-5 and TRBJ1-6, with D unclear. CDR1 is MNHEY and CDR2 is SVGAGI in the germline V gene. This CDR3 has 14 amino acids. This CDR3 reads CASSYLFSDSHLHF. CDR3 bases: TGTGCCAGCAGTTACTTGTTCAGCGATTCACACCTCCACTTT.

This chain connects TRBV7-2 to TRBJ2-3, with 7 bases lining up with TRBD1. In germline, CDR1 is SGHTA, CDR2 FQGNSA. Trimming at V came to 5 bases and at J to 0 bases, leaving 5 bases not matched to a gene. This CDR3 is 15 amino acids long. The CDR3 sequence: CASSRDRVSTDTQYF. The CDR3 DNA reads as TGTGCCAGCAGCCGCGACAGGGTTAGCACAGATACGCAGTATTTT. The full variable domain, its missing parts supplied by reference TRBV7-2 and TRBJ2-3, is GAGVSQSPSNKVTEKGKDVELRCDPISGHTALYWYRQSLGQGLEFLIYFQGNSAPDKSGLPSDRFSAERTGGSVSTLTIQRTQQEDSAVYLCASSRDRVSTDTQYFGPGTRLTVL.

This clone was seen only a few times. At one end the junction does not follow the germline gene, possibly because of a read error. V is TRBV11-2 and J is TRBJ1-6; 7 bases fit TRBD1. CDR1 and CDR2 from the germline V gene are SGHAT and FQNNGV. This CDR3 contains 12 residues. The CDR3 DNA follows: TGTGCCAGCAGCTTAGGAGGGGGCCTCCTACGCTTT. Translation gives CASSLGGGLLRF. Complete variable domain (other parts from reference TRBV11-2 and TRBJ1-6): EAGVAQSPRYKIIEKRQSVAFWCNPISGHATLYWYQQILGQGPKLLIQFQNNGVVDDSQLPKDRFSAERLKGVDSTLKIQPAKLEDSAVYLCASSLGGGLLRFGNGTRLTVT.

This clone was counted only a few times. This chain joins TRBV13 and TRBJ2-1; TRBD2 matches at 8 bases. Germline CDR1 and CDR2: PRHDT and FYEKMQ (reference sequence). The V segment lost 6 bases and the J segment 2 bases; nucleotides outside the gene matches: 18. The CDR3 length is 19 residues. The CDR3: CASSTNPPIGGATYNEQFF. In DNA form, the CDR3 reads TGTGCCAGCAGTACAAACCCCCCTATCGGGGGGGCGACCTACAATGAGCAGTTCTTC. The full variable domain, rest sourced from reference TRBV13 and TRBJ2-1, is AAGVIQSPRHLIKEKRETATLKCYPIPRHDTVYWYQQGPGQDPQFLISFYEKMQSDKGSIPDRFSAQQFSDYHSELNMSSLELGDSALYFCASSTNPPIGGATYNEQFFGPGTRLTVL.

The chain employs TRBV29-1 and TRBJ2-2, with 7 bases fitting TRBD1. The V gene end was trimmed by 6 bases and the J gene end by 6 bases; junction bases not matched to a gene: 1. The CDR3 is 11 residues long. Germline loops: CDR1 SQVTM, CDR2 ANQGSEA. The CDR3 sequence: CSVGTAGELFF. CDR3 DNA sequence: TGCAGCGTGGGGACAGCCGGGGAGCTGTTTTTT.

This clone appeared a few times. J is TRBJ1-4 and V is TRBV19, with 8 bases lining up with TRBD1. CDR3 length: 14 amino acids. J gave up 6 bases and V 7 bases, and 7 bases lay outside the gene matches. CDR1 LNHDA and CDR2 SQIVND come from the germline V gene (reference sequence). The CDR3: CASKGQGGDEKLFF. CDR3 sequence (DNA): TGTGCCAGTAAAGGACAGGGCGGGGATGAAAAACTGTTTTTT.

The gene calls are TRBV6-5 and TRBJ1-5, with a possible D match to TRBD1 (6 bases). This CDR3 contains 15 residues. V lost 6 bases and J lost 5, with 17 bases in between. CDR1 and CDR2 from the germline V gene are MNHEY and SVGAGI. This chain's CDR3 is CASRQDSLAYQPQHF. The CDR3 DNA follows: TGTGCCAGCAGGCAGGACAGTTTGGCCTATCAGCCCCAGCATTTT.

The J gene is TRBJ2-3, the V gene TRBV10-1, with TRBD1 matching 8 bases. The trim removed 4 bases at V and 2 bases at J, leaving 5 bases unmatched. Germline V gene data show CDR1 as WNHNN and CDR2 as SYGVQD (reference sequence). The CDR3 loop spans 15 amino acids. CDR3 amino acids: CASSGTGQATDTQYF. In DNA form, the CDR3 reads TGCGCCAGCAGTGGAACGGGACAGGCCACAGATACGCAGTATTTT.

The rearrangement uses TRBV7-2 and TRBJ2-5; 8 bases map to TRBD2. The CDR3 spans 15 residues. Germline V lookup: CDR1 SGHTA, CDR2 FQGNSA. The V segment lost 5 bases and the J segment 1 base; nucleotides outside the gene matches: 6. This chain's CDR3 is CASSGSGELQETQYF. CDR3 coding DNA: TGTGCCAGCAGCGGTAGCGGGGAGCTCCAAGAGACCCAGTACTTC. The full variable domain, with the rest looked up from reference TRBV7-2 and TRBJ2-5, is GAGVSQSPSNKVTEKGKDVELRCDPISGHTALYWYRQSLGQGLEFLIYFQGNSAPDKSGLPSDRFSAERTGGSVSTLTIQRTQQEDSAVYLCASSGSGELQETQYFGPGTRLLVL.

There are a few counts of this clone. One end of the junction does not line up with germline, which may come from a read error. The chain is built from TRBV7-7 and TRBJ1-2; D is unclear. The CDR3 has 13 amino acids. CDR1 and CDR2 (germline): SSHAT, FNYEAQ (reference sequence). The CDR3 spells CASTPLGNYGYTF. CDR3 sequence (DNA): TGTGCTAGCACCCCCCTAGGTAACTATGGCTACACCTTC.

This clone has a single count. The chain employs TRBV28 and TRBJ2-7; 11 bases line up with TRBD2. This CDR3 contains 15 residues. After removal of 6 bases from V and 2 bases from J, the junction contained 6 bases not matched to a gene. CDR1 is MDHEN and CDR2 is SYDVKM in the germline V gene. CDR3 protein: CASSTLAGVPYEQYV. Written as DNA, the CDR3 is TGTGCCAGCAGCACACTAGCGGGGGTCCCCTACGAGCAGTACGTC.

The chain has TRBV11-3 and TRBJ1-1, with 8 positions matching TRBD1. V lost 1 base and J lost 2; bases outside the gene matches: 3. CDR1 is SGHNT, CDR2 YENEEA, per germline. The CDR3 covers 15 residues. The CDR3 loop is CASSLVAGGNTEAFF. In nucleotides, the CDR3 is TGTGCCAGCAGCTTAGTCGCAGGGGGCAACACTGAAGCTTTCTTT. The full variable domain, its missing parts supplied by reference TRBV11-3 and TRBJ1-1, is EAGVVQSPRYKIIEKKQPVAFWCNPISGHNTLYWYLQNLGQGPELLIRYENEEAVDDSQLPKDRFSAERLKGVDSTLKIQPAELGDSAVYLCASSLVAGGNTEAFFGQGTRLTVV.

This clone was detected a few times. The chain uses TRBV9 and TRBJ2-3; 9 bases align to TRBD1. This CDR3 has 16 residues. Germline V gives CDR1 SGDLS, CDR2 YYNGEE. V lost 4 bases and J lost 4; bases outside the gene matches: 10. CDR3 protein: CASSPRQGEIADTQYF. The CDR3 DNA is TGTGCCAGCAGCCCCCGACAGGGGGAGATCGCAGATACGCAGTATTTT.

V usage is TRBV27 and J usage is TRBJ1-2; D gene unclear. The germline gives CDR1 MNHEY, CDR2 SMNVEV (reference sequence). The CDR3 is 15 residues long. Trimming stripped 6 bases from V and 0 bases from J, with 14 bases between. CDR3 DNA: TGTGCCAGCAGACACCTTGCCGGGGCTAACTATGGCTACACCTTC. Translated: CASRHLAGANYGYTF.

The rearrangement links TRBV7-9 to TRBJ1-5; 9 nucleotides line up with TRBD1. V shed 5 bases, J shed 1 base, and the junction held 9 bases outside the gene matches. In germline, CDR1 is SEHNR, CDR2 FQNEAQ (reference sequence). This CDR3 is 17 amino acids long. CDR3 in DNA: TGTGCCAGCAGCCAAGATAGGGGGACAGGGAGCAATCAGCCCCAGCATTTT. This gives the protein CASSQDRGTGSNQPQHF. Supplemented by reference TRBV7-9 and TRBJ1-5, the full variable domain reads DTGVSQNPRHKITKRGQNVTFRCDPISEHNRLYWYRQTLGQGPEFLTYFQNEAQLEKSRLLSDRFSAERPKGSFSTLEIQRTEQGDSAMYLCASSQDRGTGSNQPQHFGDGTRLSIL.

Many counts were recorded for this clone. The chain combines TRBV2 with TRBJ1-3; no clear D. V lost 3 bases, J lost 4 bases, and 4 bases lay in between. The CDR3 covers 12 residues. Germline V gene sequence: CDR1 SNHLY, CDR2 FYNNEI. This CDR3 reads CASSETGNTIYF. Here the CDR3 DNA reads TGTGCCAGCAGTGAGACAGGAAACACCATATATTTT.

V and J are TRBV4-3 and TRBJ1-2; D might be TRBD1 (5 bases). The CDR3 runs to 15 residues. The V gene lost 0 bases and the J gene lost 7 bases, with 15 bases spanning the gap. Germline CDR1 LGHNA, CDR2 YSLEER. CDR3 DNA: TGCGCCAGCAGCCAAGATCGGGGGTCGGGGACTGGCTACACCTTC. Translating gives CASSQDRGSGTGYTF.